This TCR beta chain appears in the sequencing data of a study of beta chain features in type 1 diabetes. Study-wide results and caveats: Compared with healthy donors, patients appeared to share more similar naive, central memory and regulatory TCRB repertoires. A moderate, significant TCRB CDR3 shortening appeared in type 1 diabetes across four CD4+ subsets.

The CDR3 loop spans 16 amino acids. Trimming took off 3 bases at V and 5 bases at J, with 17 bases between the two ends. Looked up from germline, CDR1 is LGHNA and CDR2 is YSLEER. Reverse transcription of all isolated RNA meant that expressed TCRB transcripts were sequenced. Generated by immunoSEQ multiplex PCR, the TCRdb table keeps only in-frame clones and is missing some. Among about 470,000 clones listed, around 30% were seen once. Populations obtained by sorting all exceeded 98% purity. This clone was detected only once. Its specificity is unknown. This TCR derives from a young man in good health. V and J are TRBV4-3 and TRBJ2-1, with D perhaps assigned TRBD1 or TRBD2 (5 bases each). The sample was naive CD4+ T cells from blood. CDR3 coding DNA: TGCGCCAGCAGCCAGAATCCGGGACCGCTTAACAATGAGCAGTTCTTC. Translating gives CASSQNPGPLNNEQFF.